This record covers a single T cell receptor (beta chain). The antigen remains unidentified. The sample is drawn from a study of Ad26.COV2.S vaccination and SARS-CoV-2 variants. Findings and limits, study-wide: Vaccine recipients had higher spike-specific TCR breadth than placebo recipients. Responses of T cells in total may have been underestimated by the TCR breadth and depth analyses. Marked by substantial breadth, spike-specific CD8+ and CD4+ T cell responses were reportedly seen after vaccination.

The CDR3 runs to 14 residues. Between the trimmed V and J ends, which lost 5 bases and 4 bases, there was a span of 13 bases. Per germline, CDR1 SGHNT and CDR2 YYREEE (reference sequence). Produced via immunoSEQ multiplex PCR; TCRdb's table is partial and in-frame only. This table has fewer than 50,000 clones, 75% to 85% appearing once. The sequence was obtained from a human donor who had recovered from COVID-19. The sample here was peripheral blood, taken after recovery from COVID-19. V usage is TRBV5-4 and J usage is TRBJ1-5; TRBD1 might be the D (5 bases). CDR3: CASSSGTLNQPQHF. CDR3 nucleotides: TGTGCCAGCAGTTCCGGGACCCTTAATCAGCCCCAGCATTTT. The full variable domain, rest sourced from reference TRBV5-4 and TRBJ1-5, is ETGVTQSPTHLIKTRGQQVTLRCSSQSGHNTVSWYQQALGQGPQFIFQYYREEENGRGNFPPRFSGLQFPNYSSELNVNALELDDSALYLCASSSGTLNQPQHFGDGTRLSIL.